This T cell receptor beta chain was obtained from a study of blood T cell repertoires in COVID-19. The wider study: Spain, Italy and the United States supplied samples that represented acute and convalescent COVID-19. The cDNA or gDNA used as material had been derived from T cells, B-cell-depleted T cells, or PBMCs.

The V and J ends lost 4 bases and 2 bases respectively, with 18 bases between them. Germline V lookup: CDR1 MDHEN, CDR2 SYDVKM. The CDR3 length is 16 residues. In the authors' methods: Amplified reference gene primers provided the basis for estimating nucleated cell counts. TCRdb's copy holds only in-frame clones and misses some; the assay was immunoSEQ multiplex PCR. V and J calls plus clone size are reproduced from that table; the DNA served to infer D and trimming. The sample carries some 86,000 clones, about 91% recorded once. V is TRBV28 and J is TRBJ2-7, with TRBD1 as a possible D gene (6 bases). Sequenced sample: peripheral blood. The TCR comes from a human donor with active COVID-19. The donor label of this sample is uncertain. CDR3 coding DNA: TGTGCCAGCAGTTCCCGGGACATACTAACCCCCTACGAGCAGTACTTC. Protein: CASSSRDILTPYEQYF.